Shown below are 15 T cell receptor beta chains from a single sample sequenced in a study of CD8 T cells in Susac syndrome. RNA was extracted with the RNeasy kit, and a quantity of roughly 0.45 to 1 ug was reverse transcribed using random hexamers. Via MiXCR, TCRdb re-called the immunoSEQ multiplex PCR reads, giving one row per CDR3 protein. The table has approximately 220,000 distinct CDR3 sequences, around 93% seen once. Input material: CD4+ T cells from PBMCs. These receptors all come from a human donor with multiple sclerosis.

CDR3 loop: CSARLGLGQETQYF. CDR3 sequence (DNA): TGCAGTGCTAGATTGGGACTCGGCCAAGAGACCCAGTACTTC. V is TRBV20-1 and J is TRBJ2-5; TRBD2 is a possible D gene (6 bases). The germline V gene has CDR1 DFQATT and CDR2 SNEGSKA (reference sequence). Trimming left V 2 bases short and J 1 base short, with 11 bases between. The CDR3 covers 14 residues.

The V gene is TRBV3-1, the J gene TRBJ2-2; weak D call: TRBD1 (6 bases). Trimming left V 4 bases short and J 0 bases short, with 9 bases between. The CDR3 consists of 15 residues. Germline CDR1 reads LGHDT; CDR2 reads YNNKEL (reference sequence). The CDR3 DNA reads as TGTGCCAGCAGCCGCCGGGACACGAACACCGGGGAGCTGTTTTTT. Translation: CASSRRDTNTGELFF.

This rearrangement joins TRBV30 to TRBJ1-4; no clear D gene. The CDR3 length is 12 residues. Trimming left V 6 bases short and J 10 bases short, with 15 bases between. Germline V lookup: CDR1 GTSNPN, CDR2 SVGIG (reference sequence). CDR3 in amino acids: CACTTGPGKLFF. CDR3 coding DNA: TGTGCCTGTACGACCGGACCGGGAAAACTGTTTTTT. The complete variable domain, with remaining parts taken from reference TRBV30 and TRBJ1-4, reads SQTIHQWPATLVQPVGSPLSLECTVEGTSNPNLYWYRQAAGRGLQLLFYSVGIGQISSEVPQNLSASRPQDRQFILSSKKLLLSDSGFYLCACTTGPGKLFFGSGTQLSVL.

The chain is built from TRBV25-1 and TRBJ1-2; D possibly corresponds to TRBD1 (5 bases). Trimming left V 2 bases short and J 8 bases short, with 12 bases between. CDR3 size: 13 residues. Germline CDR1 reads MGHDK; CDR2 reads SYGVNS. CDR3 DNA: TGTGCCAGCAGTGAAGGGGACCAGGGAGGCTACACCTTC. Translating it yields CASSEGDQGGYTF.

This clonotype was seen just once. J is TRBJ2-1 and V is TRBV7-2, with 10 bases identical to TRBD2. V shed 1 base, J shed 9 bases, and the junction held 3 bases outside the gene matches. The CDR3 has 14 residues. The germline gives CDR1 SGHTA, CDR2 FQGNSA. The CDR3 DNA reads TGTGCCAGCAGCTTAGGAGGACTAGCGGCTGAGCAGTTCTTC. Protein product: CASSLGGLAAEQFF.

V and J are TRBV9 and TRBJ1-1, with 9 bases matching TRBD1. The V and J ends lost 3 bases and 6 bases, in that order; junction bases with no gene match: 12. Germline assignment: CDR1 SGDLS and CDR2 YYNGEE. This CDR3 is 16 amino acids long. CDR3 sequence reads: CASSDYRGLGSSEAFF. The CDR3 DNA reads as TGTGCCAGCAGCGACTACAGGGGGCTTGGATCGTCTGAAGCTTTCTTT.

This chain uses TRBV20-1 with TRBJ1-1, with 9 bases fitting TRBD1. CDR3 length: 11 amino acids. Germline assignment: CDR1 DFQATT and CDR2 SNEGSKA (reference sequence). V lost 3 bases, J lost 10 bases, and 3 bases stayed unmatched. Written as DNA, the CDR3 is TGCAGTGCTAGGGGACAGGGTTCAGCTTTCTTT. As protein: CSARGQGSAFF.

The chain couples TRBV19 to TRBJ1-5, with 9 bases fitting TRBD1. The CDR3 spans 18 residues. J was trimmed by 0 bases and V by 3 bases; bases with no gene match: 9. CDR1 and CDR2 from the germline V gene are LNHDA and SQIVND (reference sequence). This CDR3 is CASSIFNRGLYSNQPQHF. CDR3 coding DNA: TGTGCCAGTAGTATCTTCAACAGGGGGCTCTATAGCAATCAGCCCCAGCATTTT.

This chain joins TRBV3-1 and TRBJ2-3, with a weak D call TRBD2 (6 bases). The V gene's germline CDR1 is LGHDT and CDR2 YNNKEL (reference sequence). V lost 2 bases and J 3 bases, leaving 12 bases between the germline ends. This CDR3 region has 15 residues. The CDR3 sequence is CASSQYGGFTDTQYF. CDR3 in DNA: TGTGCCAGCAGCCAATACGGGGGATTTACAGATACGCAGTATTTT.

The chain recombines TRBV3-1 with TRBJ2-3; no definite D call. The CDR3 is 13 residues long. Trimming took 4 bases from V and 4 from J, leaving 9 bases between them. CDR1 LGHDT and CDR2 YNNKEL come from the germline V gene (reference sequence). DNA of the CDR3: TGTGCCAGCAGCCCCCTCGCCGCAGATACGCAGTATTTT. Translated: CASSPLAADTQYF.

The chain couples TRBV20-1 to TRBJ1-1, with 7 bases aligning to TRBD1. Per the germline V gene, CDR1 is DFQATT and CDR2 is SNEGSKA (reference sequence). Trimming took 6 bases from V and 1 from J; bases not matched to a gene: 5. The CDR3 consists of 13 residues. DNA of the CDR3: TGCAGTGCCCCCGGGACAGAGAACACTGAAGCTTTCTTT. Its translation is CSAPGTENTEAFF.

This clonotype came up once. V and J are TRBV7-2 and TRBJ1-5; D is perhaps TRBD1 (6 bases). Deletions cut 2 bases from V and 11 bases from J, with 22 bases between. This CDR3 spans 16 amino acids. Germline CDR1 and CDR2: SGHTA and FQGNSA. In nucleotides, the CDR3 is TGTGCCAGCAGCTTATTAGGTCCAGGGGCGGGAACAGCCCAGCATTTT. This sequence encodes CASSLLGPGAGTAQHF. Drawing the rest from reference TRBV7-2 and TRBJ1-5, the complete variable domain is GAGVSQSPSNKVTEKGKDVELRCDPISGHTALYWYRQSLGQGLEFLIYFQGNSAPDKSGLPSDRFSAERTGGSVSTLTIQRTQQEDSAVYLCASSLLGPGAGTAQHFGDGTRLSIL.

The rearrangement links TRBV7-2 to TRBJ1-5; perhaps TRBD1 as D (5 bases). The V gene's germline CDR1 is SGHTA and CDR2 FQGNSA. The V end was cut by 1 base, the J end by 6 bases, with 13 bases between. The CDR3 consists of 15 residues. The CDR3 loop reads CASSLVPNGAQPQHF. The CDR3 DNA follows: TGTGCCAGCAGCTTAGTCCCCAACGGGGCTCAGCCCCAGCATTTT.

The V call is TRBV29-1, the J call TRBJ1-1; D might be TRBD1 (6 bases). The germline CDR1 and CDR2 sequences are SQVTM and ANQGSEA. CDR3 length: 13 amino acids. Trimming stripped 3 bases from V and 4 bases from J, with 12 bases between. This chain's CDR3 is CSVDDGGGTEAFF. Written as DNA, the CDR3 is TGCAGCGTTGATGATGGGGGCGGCACTGAAGCTTTCTTT.

This rearrangement joins TRBV20-1 to TRBJ2-1; D gene unclear. Germline CDR1 DFQATT, CDR2 SNEGSKA (reference sequence). CDR3 length equals 12 residues. V was shortened by 5 bases and J by 0 bases, with 5 bases between the two germline ends. The CDR3 nucleotides are TGCAGTGCTCTCGGCTCCTACAATGAGCAGTTCTTC. Translation: CSALGSYNEQFF.